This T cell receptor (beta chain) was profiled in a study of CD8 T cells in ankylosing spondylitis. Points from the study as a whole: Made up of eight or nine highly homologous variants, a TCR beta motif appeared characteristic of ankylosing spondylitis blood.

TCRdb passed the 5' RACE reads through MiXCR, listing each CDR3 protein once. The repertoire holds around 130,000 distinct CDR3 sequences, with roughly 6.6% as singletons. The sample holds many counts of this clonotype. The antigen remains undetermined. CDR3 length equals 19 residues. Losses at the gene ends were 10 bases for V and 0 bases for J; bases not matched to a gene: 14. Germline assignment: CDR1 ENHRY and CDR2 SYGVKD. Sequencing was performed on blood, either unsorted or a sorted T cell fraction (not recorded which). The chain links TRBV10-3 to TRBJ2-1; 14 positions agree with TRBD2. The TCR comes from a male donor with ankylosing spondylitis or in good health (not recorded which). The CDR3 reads CATTAGTSGGPGSYNEQFF. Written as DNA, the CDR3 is TGTGCCACCACCGCAGGGACTAGCGGGGGCCCCGGCTCCTACAATGAGCAGTTCTTC.